A single sample gave rise to the 4 T cell receptor beta chains below, sequenced in a study of OX40 agonist ivuxolimab in advanced cancers. This table comes from immunoSEQ multiplex PCR, and its TCRdb copy is limited to in-frame clones, with some not included. The data contain roughly 53,000 clones, 60% to 80% of them singletons. Specimen: CD4+ or CD8+ T cells sorted from blood, collected in a trial of the OX40 agonist ivuxolimab. These receptors were collected from an adult with an advanced solid tumor such as melanoma, head and neck, liver or kidney cancer.

The chain has TRBV4-3 and TRBJ1-2; the D is unclear. CDR1 is LGHNA, CDR2 YSLEER, per germline. V dropped 2 bases and J dropped 5 bases, with 9 bases sitting between them. This CDR3 spans 13 amino acids. CDR3 residues: CASSQNPLYGYTF. The CDR3 DNA follows: TGCGCCAGCAGCCAAAACCCGCTTTATGGCTACACCTTC.

V is TRBV7-3 and J is TRBJ2-3, with 8 bases aligning to TRBD2. CDR1 is SGHTA, CDR2 FQGTGA, per germline. Germline trimming cut 2 bases from V and 6 bases from J; bases unmatched to any gene: 7. This CDR3 region has 15 residues. CDR3 nucleotides: TGTGCCAGCAGCTTAGGGGCGGGAGGAACCGATACGCAGTATTTT. Translated, it gives CASSLGAGGTDTQYF.

The chain recombines TRBV6-1 with TRBJ1-4; D perhaps matches TRBD1 (5 bases). V was cut by 6 bases and J by 5 bases, with 16 bases left in between. The CDR3 runs to 15 residues. Germline V gene lookup returns CDR1 MNHNS and CDR2 SASEGT. CDR3 loop: CASRLPGRMNEKLFF. The CDR3 bases are TGTGCCAGCAGACTGCCGGGACGGATGAATGAAAAACTGTTTTTT.

This chain connects TRBV6-5 to TRBJ1-2; D is perhaps TRBD1 (5 bases). Trimming left V 2 bases short and J 8 bases short, with 15 bases between. This CDR3 comprises 14 residues. Germline-derived CDR1 and CDR2 are MNHEY and SVGAGI. The CDR3 here is CASSYVQGGKGYTF. Here the CDR3 DNA reads TGTGCCAGCAGTTACGTGCAGGGAGGAAAGGGCTACACCTTC.